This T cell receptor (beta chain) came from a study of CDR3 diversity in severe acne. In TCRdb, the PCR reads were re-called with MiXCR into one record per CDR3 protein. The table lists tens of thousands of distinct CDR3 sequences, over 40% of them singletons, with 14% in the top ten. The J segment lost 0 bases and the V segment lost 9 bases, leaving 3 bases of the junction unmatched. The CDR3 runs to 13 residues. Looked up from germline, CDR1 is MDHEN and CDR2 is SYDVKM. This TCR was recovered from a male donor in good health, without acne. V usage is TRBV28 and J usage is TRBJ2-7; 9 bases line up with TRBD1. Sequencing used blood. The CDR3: CASMGQGSYEQYF. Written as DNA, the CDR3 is TGTGCCAGTATGGGACAGGGCTCCTACGAGCAGTACTTC. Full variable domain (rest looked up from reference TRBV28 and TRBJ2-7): DVKVTQSSRYLVKRTGEKVFLECVQDMDHENMFWYRQDPGLGLRLIYFSYDVKMKEKGDIPEGYSVSREKKERFSLILESASTNQTSMYLCASMGQGSYEQYFGPGTRLTVT.